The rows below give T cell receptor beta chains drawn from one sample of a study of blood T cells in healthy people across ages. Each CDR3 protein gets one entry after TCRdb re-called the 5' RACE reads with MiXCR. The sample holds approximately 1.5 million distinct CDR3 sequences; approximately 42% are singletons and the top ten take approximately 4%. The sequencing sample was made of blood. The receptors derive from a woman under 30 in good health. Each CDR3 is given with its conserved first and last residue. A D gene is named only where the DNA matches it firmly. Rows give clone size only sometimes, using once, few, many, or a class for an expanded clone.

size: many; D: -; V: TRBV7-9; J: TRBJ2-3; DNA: TGCGCCAGCAGCTTATACAGCACAGATACGCAGTATTTT; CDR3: CASSLYSTDTQYF
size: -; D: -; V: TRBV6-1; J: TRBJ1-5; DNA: TGTGCCAGCAGTGATGATCTGGGCGGGCAGCCCCAGCATTTT; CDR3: CASSDDLGGQPQHF
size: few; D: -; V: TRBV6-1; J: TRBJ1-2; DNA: TGTGCCAGCTCCGGGACATCCTCCTACTATGGCTACACCTTC; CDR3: CASSGTSSYYGYTF
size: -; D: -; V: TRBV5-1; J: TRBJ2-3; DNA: TGCGCCAGCAGCCCGACGGCGGGGGCCACAGATACGCAGTATTTT; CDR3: CASSPTAGATDTQYF
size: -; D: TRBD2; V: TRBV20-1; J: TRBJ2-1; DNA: TGCAGTCCCAAAAGCGGGAGCTCCTACAATGAGCAGTTCTTC; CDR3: CSPKSGSSYNEQFF
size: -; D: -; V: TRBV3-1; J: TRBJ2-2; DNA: TGTGCCAGCAGCCCTCAGACGGAAACCGGGGAGCTGTTTTTT; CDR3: CASSPQTETGELFF
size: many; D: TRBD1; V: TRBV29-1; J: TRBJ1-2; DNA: TGCAGCGTTGCCCTGAGACAGGGGTTTGATGGCTACACCTTC; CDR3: CSVALRQGFDGYTF
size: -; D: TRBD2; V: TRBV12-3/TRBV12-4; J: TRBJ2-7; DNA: TGTGCCAGCAGTTTAGGGACTAGCGGGGGGAGGTCGAAGTACTTC; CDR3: CASSLGTSGGRSKYF
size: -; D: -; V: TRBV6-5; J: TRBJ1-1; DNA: TGTGCCAGCAGTTACCTAAGGGTAGGGTTTTTGAACACTGAAGCTTTCTTT; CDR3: CASSYLRVGFLNTEAFF
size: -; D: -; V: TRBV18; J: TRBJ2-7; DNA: TGTGCCAGCTCAGACACAGGGATCCACGAGCAGTACTTC; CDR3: CASSDTGIHEQYF
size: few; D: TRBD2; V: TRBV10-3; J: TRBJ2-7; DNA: TGTGCCATCAGTGATGGGGAGGGGCCTTCCTACGAGCAGTACTTC; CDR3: CAISDGEGPSYEQYF
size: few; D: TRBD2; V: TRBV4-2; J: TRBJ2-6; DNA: TGTGCCAGCAAGCCGGCTGCGGGAGGGTCCGGGGCCAACGTCCTGACTTTC; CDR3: CASKPAAGGSGANVLTF
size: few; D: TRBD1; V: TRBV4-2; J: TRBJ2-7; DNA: TGTGCCAGCAGCCCAGGACAGGGTAATTCCTACGAGCAGTACTTC; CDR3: CASSPGQGNSYEQYF
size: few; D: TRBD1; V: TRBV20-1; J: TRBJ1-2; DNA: TGCAGTGCTCAAACCCAACAGGGGTATGGCTACACCTTC; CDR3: CSAQTQQGYGYTF
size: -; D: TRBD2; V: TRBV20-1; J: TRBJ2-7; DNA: TGCAGTGCGGGGACTAGCGGGAGGGCCCCCTACAATGAGCAGTACTTC; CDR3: CSAGTSGRAPYNEQYF
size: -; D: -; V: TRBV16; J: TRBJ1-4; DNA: TGTGCCAGCAGCCAAACAGTAGCAACTAATGAAAAACTGTTTTTT; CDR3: CASSQTVATNEKLFF
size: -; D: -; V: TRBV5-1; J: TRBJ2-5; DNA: TGCGCCAGCAGCTCCGCGACGGGGCAAGAGACCCAGTACTTC; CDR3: CASSSATGQETQYF
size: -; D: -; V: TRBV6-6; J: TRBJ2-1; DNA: TGTGCCAGCAGTTACTCCGGACCGGGGGGCGCCTACAATGAGCAGTTCTTC; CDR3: CASSYSGPGGAYNEQFF
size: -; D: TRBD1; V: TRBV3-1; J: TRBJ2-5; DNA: TGTGCCAGCAGCCATCCCAGGACAGGGATCAATGAGCAGTACTTC; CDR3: CASSHPRTGINEQYF
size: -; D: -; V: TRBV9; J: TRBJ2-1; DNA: TGTGCCAGCAGCGACCGCGACATCTACAATGAGCAGTTCTTC; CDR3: CASSDRDIYNEQFF
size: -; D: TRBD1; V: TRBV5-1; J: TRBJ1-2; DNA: TGCGCCAGCAGCAGTACAGGGGGAGCTGGCTACACCTTC; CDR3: CASSSTGGAGYTF
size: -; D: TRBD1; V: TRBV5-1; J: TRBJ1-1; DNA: TGCGCCAGCAGAAAACAGGGGGCGGCGAACACTGAAGCTTTCTTT; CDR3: CASRKQGAANTEAFF
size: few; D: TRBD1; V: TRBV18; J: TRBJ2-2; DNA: TGTGCCAGCTCAGAGGGACAGGTGAACACCGGGGAGCTGTTTTTT; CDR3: CASSEGQVNTGELFF
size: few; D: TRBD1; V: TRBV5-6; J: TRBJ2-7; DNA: TGTGCCAGCAGCCCCCCCCCCTCGACAGGGATTAACTCCTACGAGCAGTACTTC; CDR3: CASSPPPSTGINSYEQYF
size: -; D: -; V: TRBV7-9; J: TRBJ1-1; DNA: TGTGCCAGCAGCTACCACACGGTGACGGACACTGAAGCTTTCTTT; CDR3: CASSYHTVTDTEAFF
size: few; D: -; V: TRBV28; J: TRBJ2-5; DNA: TGTGCCAGCAGTTTTCGCGGAGGGCAGGAGCAGTACTTC; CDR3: CASSFRGGQEQYF
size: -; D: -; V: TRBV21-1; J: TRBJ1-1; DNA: TGTGCCAGCAACGCCGGACAGGGGGGCACTGAAGCTTTCTTT; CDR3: CASNAGQGGTEAFF
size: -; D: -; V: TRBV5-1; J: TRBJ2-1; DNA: TGCGCCAGCAGCCGAACATACCACGAGCAGTTCTTC; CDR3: CASSRTYHEQFF
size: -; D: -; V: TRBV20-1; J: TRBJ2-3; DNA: TGCAGTGCTAGGTACGGCGGAACAGATACGCAGTATTTT; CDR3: CSARYGGTDTQYF
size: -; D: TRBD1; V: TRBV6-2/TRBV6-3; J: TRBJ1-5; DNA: TGTGCCAGCAGTGGACAGGGAGACAGCCAGCCCCAGCATTTT; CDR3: CASSGQGDSQPQHF
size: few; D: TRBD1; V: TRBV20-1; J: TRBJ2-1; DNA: TGCAGTGCCTCCTCCCGGGACAGGCTCTACAATGAGCAGTTCTTC; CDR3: CSASSRDRLYNEQFF
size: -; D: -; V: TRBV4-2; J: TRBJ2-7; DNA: TGTGCCAGCAGCCAAGATAGGGTGGACTACGAGCAGTACTTC; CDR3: CASSQDRVDYEQYF
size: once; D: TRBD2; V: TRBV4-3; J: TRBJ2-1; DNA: TGCGCCAGCAGCCAAGATCTTGGGCTAGCGGGAGGGTACAATGAGCAGTTCTTC; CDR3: CASSQDLGLAGGYNEQFF
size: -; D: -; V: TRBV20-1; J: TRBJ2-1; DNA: TGCAGTGCTAGAGATGTCGGGAGCTCCTACAATGAGCAGTTCTTC; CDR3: CSARDVGSSYNEQFF
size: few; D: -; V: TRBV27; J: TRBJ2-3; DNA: TGTGCCAGCAGTTTATCGACTTCAGATACGCAGTATTTT; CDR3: CASSLSTSDTQYF
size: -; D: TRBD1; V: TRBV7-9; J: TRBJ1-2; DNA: TGTGCCAGCAGCTTCCATCGAAGAACAGGGGAAGTCAGCTATGGCTACACCTTC; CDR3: CASSFHRRTGEVSYGYTF
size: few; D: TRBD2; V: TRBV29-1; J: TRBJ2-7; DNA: TGCAGCGTTGGTCGGGGGGGCTCCTACGAGCAGTACTTC; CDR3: CSVGRGGSYEQYF
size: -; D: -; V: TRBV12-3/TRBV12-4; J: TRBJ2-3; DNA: TGTGCCAGCAGGGTCAGGGGGGGCACAGATACGCAGTATTTT; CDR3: CASRVRGGTDTQYF
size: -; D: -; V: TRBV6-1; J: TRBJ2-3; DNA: TGTGCCAGCAGTGCGGACAGCCGGACAGATACGCAGTATTTT; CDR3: CASSADSRTDTQYF